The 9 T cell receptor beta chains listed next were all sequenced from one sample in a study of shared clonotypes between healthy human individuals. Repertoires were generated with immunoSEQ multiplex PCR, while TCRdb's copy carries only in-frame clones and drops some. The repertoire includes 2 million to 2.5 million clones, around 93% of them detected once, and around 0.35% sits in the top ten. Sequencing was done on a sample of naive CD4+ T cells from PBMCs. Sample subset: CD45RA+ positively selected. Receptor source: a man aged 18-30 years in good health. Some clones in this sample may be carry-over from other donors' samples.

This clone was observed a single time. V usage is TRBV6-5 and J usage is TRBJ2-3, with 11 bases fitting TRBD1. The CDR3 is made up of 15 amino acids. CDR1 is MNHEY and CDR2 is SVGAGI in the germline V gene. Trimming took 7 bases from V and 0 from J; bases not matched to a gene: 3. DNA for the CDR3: TGTGCCAGCAAGGACAGGGGGCTGAGCACAGATACGCAGTATTTT. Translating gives CASKDRGLSTDTQYF.

This CDR3 is CASSVVNTQYF. The CDR3, as DNA: TGTGCCAGCAGCGTAGTTAATACGCAGTATTTT. The V call is TRBV9, the J call TRBJ2-3; D ambiguous. The CDR3 sequence is 11 residues long. V lost 0 bases and J 7 bases, leaving 3 bases between the germline ends. Germline assignment: CDR1 SGDLS and CDR2 YYNGEE.

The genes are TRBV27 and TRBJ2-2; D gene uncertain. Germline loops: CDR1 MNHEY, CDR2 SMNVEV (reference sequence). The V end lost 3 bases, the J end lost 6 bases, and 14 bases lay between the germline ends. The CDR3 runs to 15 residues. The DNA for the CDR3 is TGTGCCAGCAGTTTTTTGGGGTTTAACCCCGGGGAGCTGTTTTTT. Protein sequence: CASSFLGFNPGELFF.

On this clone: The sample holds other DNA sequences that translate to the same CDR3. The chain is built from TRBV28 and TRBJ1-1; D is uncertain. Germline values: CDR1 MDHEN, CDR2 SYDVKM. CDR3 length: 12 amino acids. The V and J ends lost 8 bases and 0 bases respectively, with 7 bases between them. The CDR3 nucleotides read TGTGCCAGCTCGCTGATGAACACTGAAGCTTTCTTT. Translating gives CASSLMNTEAFF.

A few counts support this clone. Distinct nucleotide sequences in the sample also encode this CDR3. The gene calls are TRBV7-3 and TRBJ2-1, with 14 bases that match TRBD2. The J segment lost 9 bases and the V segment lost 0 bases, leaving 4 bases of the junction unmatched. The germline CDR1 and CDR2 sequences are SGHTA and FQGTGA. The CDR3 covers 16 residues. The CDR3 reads CASSLTGLAGVGEQFF. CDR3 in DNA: TGTGCCAGCAGCTTAACGGGACTAGCGGGAGTAGGTGAGCAGTTCTTC.

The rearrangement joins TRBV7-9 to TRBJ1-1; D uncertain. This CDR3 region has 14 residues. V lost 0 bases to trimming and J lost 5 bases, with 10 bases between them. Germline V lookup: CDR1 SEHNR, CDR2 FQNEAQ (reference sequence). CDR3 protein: CASSLALTGTEAFF. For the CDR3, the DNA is TGTGCCAGCAGCTTAGCGCTGACGGGGACTGAAGCTTTCTTT.

CDR3 sequence: CASSLDSGAPHGYTF. The CDR3 DNA sequence: TGCGCCAGCAGCTTGGATTCGGGAGCCCCGCATGGCTACACCTTC. The chain uses TRBV5-1 and TRBJ1-2; D is unclear. Germline-derived CDR1 and CDR2 are SGHRS and YFSETQ. Trimming pared 0 bases from V and 6 bases from J, leaving 15 bases between. CDR3 size: 15 residues.

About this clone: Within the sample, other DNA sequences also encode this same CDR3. The CDR3 bases are TGCGCCAGCAGCTCTGACAGGGGAGACACAGATACGCAGTATTTT. This translates into CASSSDRGDTDTQYF. This chain joins TRBV5-1 and TRBJ2-3, with TRBD1 identical over 8 bases. The germline V gene has CDR1 SGHRS and CDR2 YFSETQ. V shed 3 bases and J 2 bases; nucleotides not matched to a gene: 5. This CDR3 is 15 amino acids long.

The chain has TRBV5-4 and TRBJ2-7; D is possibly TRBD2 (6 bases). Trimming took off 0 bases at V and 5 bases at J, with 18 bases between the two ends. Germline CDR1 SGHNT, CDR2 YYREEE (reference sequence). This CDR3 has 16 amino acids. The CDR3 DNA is TGTGCCAGCAGCTTGGCCTCTACTAGCTCAGGTCACGAGCAGTACTTC. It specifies CASSLASTSSGHEQYF.